This TCR beta chain came from a study of blood T cell repertoires in COVID-19. V was clipped by 4 bases and J by 2 bases; unmatched bases: 11. The CDR3 runs to 16 residues. Germline CDR1 SEHNR, CDR2 FQNEAQ (reference sequence). The data were produced by immunoSEQ multiplex PCR, yet TCRdb's version contains in-frame clones alone and is incomplete. This repertoire shows approximately 150,000 clones, roughly 77% found once; its top ten account for 4.2%. Sequenced sample: peripheral blood. The chain recombines TRBV7-9 with TRBJ2-7, with TRBD1 matching over 7 bases. This TCR derives from a man in his sixties with acute or convalescent COVID-19. The CDR3 loop reads CASSSARGTEPYEQYF. The CDR3, as DNA: TGTGCCAGCAGCTCCGCCAGGGGGACAGAACCCTACGAGCAGTACTTC. Full variable domain (missing parts from reference TRBV7-9 and TRBJ2-7): DTGVSQNPRHKITKRGQNVTFRCDPISEHNRLYWYRQTLGQGPEFLTYFQNEAQLEKSRLLSDRFSAERPKGSFSTLEIQRTEQGDSAMYLCASSSARGTEPYEQYFGPGTRLTVT.